This TCR beta chain was recorded in a study of T cell clones after liver transplantation. Across the study: Third-party-reactive TCRbeta sequences from pre-transplant mixed lymphocyte reactions served as antigen-independent comparators. Timepoints were pre-transplant, pre-withdrawal, and after withdrawal was completed or failed.

The CDR3 runs to 18 residues. CDR1 LNHDA and CDR2 SQIVND come from the germline V gene (reference sequence). V was shortened by 3 bases and J by 5 bases, with 24 bases between the two germline ends. The assay was immunoSEQ multiplex PCR, and TCRdb's table has in-frame clones only and misses some. The data contain fewer than 15,000 clones, just under 75% of them singletons. This TCR was sampled from a human patient who received a liver transplant. Some T cells may be transferred from the graft donor. This material consisted of CD8+ T cells from blood, taken at the 22-month timepoint. V gene TRBV19 combines with J gene TRBJ2-3; possibly TRBD1 for D (5 bases). The CDR3 bases are TGTGCCAGTAGTATCCTCCTCAACTCGTACCAAAGGGGAGATACGCAGTATTTT. Translating it yields CASSILLNSYQRGDTQYF.